This is a list of T cell receptor beta chains from one sample in a study of shared clonotypes between healthy human individuals. The data were produced by immunoSEQ multiplex PCR, yet TCRdb's version contains in-frame clones alone and is incomplete. This sample has 450,000 to 550,000 clones; 79% occur once, and the top ten carry 10% to 15%. Material for sequencing was PBMCs. The receptor set was obtained from a woman aged 40 to 50 in good health. Some clones in this sample may be carry-over from other donors' samples. Both conserved end residues are part of each CDR3. The D gene is left open where the match is weak. The size field is filled for only some rows; it gives once, few, many or a size class.

V gene,J gene,D gene,clone size,CDR3 protein,CDR3 DNA
TRBV9,TRBJ2-5,-,-,CASSVAGSTKTQYF,TGTGCCAGCAGCGTAGCCGGCAGTACGAAGACCCAGTACTTC
TRBV23-1,TRBJ2-7,-,-,CASSQSQALNEQYF,TGCGCCAGCAGTCAATCCCAGGCTTTGAACGAGCAGTACTTC
TRBV11-2,TRBJ2-7,TRBD2,-,CASSFWGGLVSEQYF,TGTGCCAGCAGCTTTTGGGGTGGACTAGTCAGCGAGCAGTACTTC
TRBV5-6,TRBJ2-1,-,-,CASSFTGISYNEQFF,TGTGCCAGCAGCTTCACAGGGATCTCCTACAATGAGCAGTTCTTC
TRBV9,TRBJ2-5,TRBD1,-,CASSVGLRGQGRGETQYF,TGTGCCAGCAGCGTAGGGCTCCGGGGACAGGGGAGGGGAGAGACCCAGTACTTC
TRBV19,TRBJ2-3,-,-,CASSMGRGTGGTDTQYF,TGTGCCAGTAGTATGGGGAGGGGCACAGGGGGCACAGATACGCAGTATTTT
TRBV5-1,TRBJ1-4,TRBD1,-,CASSFRGHTTNEKLFF,TGCGCCAGCAGCTTCAGGGGGCACACAACTAATGAAAAACTGTTTTTT
TRBV7-6,TRBJ1-5,-,-,CASSLAGPEGLQPQHF,TGTGCCAGCAGCTTAGCGGGCCCCGAGGGGTTGCAGCCCCAGCATTTT
TRBV19,TRBJ2-2,-,-,CASRVSTVTGELFF,TGTGCCAGTAGGGTTTCAACAGTTACCGGGGAGCTGTTTTTT
TRBV11-2,TRBJ2-7,-,-,CASSSASRPSYEQYF,TGTGCCAGCAGCTCCGCGAGTCGGCCATCCTACGAGCAGTACTTC
TRBV9,TRBJ2-5,-,-,CASSLPLNRDPRETQYF,TGTGCCAGCAGCCTGCCCTTAAACCGGGACCCTCGGGAGACCCAGTACTTC
TRBV6-5,TRBJ1-2,-,-,CASSSPGRELAGGYTF,TGTGCCAGCAGTTCACCCGGCAGGGAGTTGGCAGGTGGCTACACCTTC
TRBV7-9,TRBJ2-2,-,-,CASSLAGVGTGELFF,TGTGCCAGCAGCTTAGCGGGAGTGGGCACCGGGGAGCTGTTTTTT
TRBV18,TRBJ1-1,TRBD1,-,CASSPSGQRGANTEAFF,TGTGCCAGCTCACCGTCGGGACAGAGGGGGGCGAACACTGAAGCTTTCTTT
TRBV7-8,TRBJ2-2,-,few,CASSLRTKTLNTGELFF,TGTGCCAGCAGCCTAAGAACCAAAACCCTGAACACCGGGGAGCTGTTTTTT
TRBV10-3,TRBJ2-1,TRBD2,-,CAISVGLAGDEQFF,TGTGCCATCAGTGTGGGACTAGCGGGCGATGAGCAGTTCTTC
TRBV10-3,TRBJ1-1,-,-,CATGGGTEAFF,TGTGCCACCGGTGGAGGCACTGAAGCTTTCTTT
TRBV4-2,TRBJ2-7,TRBD2,few,CASSQEALADSYEQYF,TGTGCCAGCAGCCAAGAAGCGCTAGCGGACTCCTACGAGCAGTACTTC
TRBV28,TRBJ2-7,-,many,CASSLEVTGYEQYF,TGTGCCAGCAGTTTGGAGGTTACGGGCTACGAGCAGTACTTC
TRBV29-1,TRBJ1-3,TRBD1,few,CSVGGQGNTIYF,TGCAGCGTTGGGGGACAGGGAAACACCATATATTTT
TRBV5-1,TRBJ1-1,-,-,CASSMTTNTEAFF,TGCGCCAGCAGCATGACAACGAACACTGAAGCTTTCTTT
TRBV4-2,TRBJ2-3,-,-,CASSPASYSLTDTQYF,TGTGCCAGCAGCCCCGCTAGCTACTCCCTCACAGATACGCAGTATTTT
TRBV2,TRBJ2-7,-,-,CASNMVREAYEQYF,TGTGCCAGCAATATGGTAAGGGAGGCCTACGAGCAGTACTTC
TRBV6-4,TRBJ2-1,TRBD2,-,CASSDWASGEGNEQFF,TGTGCCAGCAGTGACTGGGCTAGCGGAGAGGGTAATGAGCAGTTCTTC
TRBV7-2,TRBJ2-5,TRBD2,-,CASSMGLAVAQYF,TGTGCCAGCAGCATGGGACTAGCGGTTGCCCAGTACTTC
TRBV7-3,TRBJ2-2,TRBD2,-,CASSRTLAGAFTGELFF,TGTGCCAGCAGCAGGACTTTAGCGGGAGCGTTCACCGGGGAGCTGTTTTTT
TRBV5-1,TRBJ2-5,TRBD2,-,CASSPEGREYETQYF,TGCGCCAGCAGCCCCGAGGGGCGGGAGTACGAGACCCAGTACTTC
TRBV7-3,TRBJ2-7,-,few,CASSPGSGGEQYF,TGTGCCAGCAGCCCCGGCTCCGGAGGCGAGCAGTACTTC
TRBV5-1,TRBJ2-7,TRBD1,-,CASSARDSINEQYF,TGCGCCAGCAGCGCCCGGGACAGTATTAACGAGCAGTACTTC
TRBV5-1,TRBJ2-1,TRBD2,-,CASSLSSGRYNEQFF,TGCGCCAGCAGCTTGTCTAGCGGGAGGTACAATGAGCAGTTCTTC
TRBV14,TRBJ1-1,-,-,CASSQDAGTVLFF,TGTGCCAGCAGCCAAGATGCTGGGACCGTCCTGTTCTTT
TRBV7-2,TRBJ2-1,-,-,CASSLAEVYEQFF,TGTGCCAGCAGCTTAGCGGAGGTCTATGAGCAGTTCTTC
TRBV5-1,TRBJ2-5,TRBD1,-,CASSQEAGTGGETQYF,TGCGCCAGCAGCCAAGAAGCCGGGACAGGCGGTGAGACCCAGTACTTC
TRBV5-1,TRBJ1-4,-,-,CASSLDRRLNEKLFF,TGCGCCAGCAGCTTGGACAGGCGCCTTAATGAAAAACTGTTTTTT
TRBV27,TRBJ2-7,TRBD2,-,CASSPLTGTSVYEQYF,TGTGCCAGCAGTCCGCTAACCGGGACTAGCGTCTACGAGCAGTACTTC
TRBV7-3,TRBJ2-2,TRBD2,-,CASSQAGGPYTGELFF,TGTGCCAGCAGCCAAGCGGGAGGGCCTTATACCGGGGAGCTGTTTTTT
TRBV29-1,TRBJ2-1,TRBD2,-,CSVVYPAGVPYNEQFF,TGCAGCGTTGTCTACCCGGCGGGGGTCCCCTACAATGAGCAGTTCTTC